This T cell receptor (beta chain) was captured by sequencing in a study of shared clonotypes between healthy human individuals (dated by TCRdb to 2020 to 2022). In the study overall: A couple of women and three men aged 18 to 49 years were included in the cohort. Blood TCR repertoires of 5 or 6 healthy adults were deeply sequenced to estimate repertoire size and the extent of clonotype sharing between individuals. Between about 0.9 and 10 billion PBMCs per donor were obtained by leukapheresis. Libraries were prepared and TCR repertoires were sequenced by different laboratories using diverse techniques, in order to increase sequencing depth and limit assay-specific biases. For each donor, three plates each were used for CD4 naive and CD4 memory, two plates were used for CD8 naive, and one plate was used for CD8 memory.

TCR CDR3 regions were amplified from genomic DNA by multiplex PCR using the deep immunoSEQ assay. For each cell subset, the extracted genomic DNA was distributed evenly across all wells of several immunoSEQ 96-well plates, and each plate served as one replicate. Each replicate PCR for sorted subsets received roughly 200 ng genomic DNA, equal to about 29,000 T cell genomes. The purified libraries were quantified using a Qubit 3.0 fluorometer, sized with a Bioanalyzer 2100, and then quantified again using the KAPA Library Quantification kit. A separate single-read 150-cycle Illumina NextSeq 550 flow cell was used to sequence each immunoSEQ 96-well plate. The authors processed their data as follows. Because the immunoSEQ output held only junctional sequences and lacked quality scores, the filtering could not match the filtering applied to full-length reads. To assign V/J genes and CDR3, sequences were annotated against IMGT germline references using PyIR, a Python wrapper for IgBLAST v1.9. Reads were removed for weak V/J assignments (E-value above 1e-6), missing CDR3, stop codons, out-of-frame junctions, or ambiguous translated residues. A V3J clonotype was defined by an identical inferred V gene, J gene, and CDR3 amino acid sequence. Percentage overlap between repertoires was calculated by dividing the number of shared unique clonotypes by the size of the smaller repertoire. Repertoire richness was assessed with RTK rarefaction, the Chao1 estimator, and Recon v2.1 estimates of unobserved clonotypes. Generation probabilities were computed with OLGA for all TCRbeta clonotypes obtained by the gDNA method from a few donors. TCRdb retrieved this table from immuneACCESS and kept in-frame rearrangements only. Not all clones are present; in checked studies, unresolved V genes account for under half, and no reason is known for the remainder. The DNA gave D and trimming, while V, J and clone size come from that table. The sample records about 2.5 million clones, about nine tenths of which are singletons. Clones ranked in the top ten supply roughly 0.34% of the sample.

Overall study results and their limits: Higher generation probabilities were observed for clonotypes shared by all four sorted-subset donors than for non-shared clonotypes. Pairwise subsampling indicated that sequencing depth was expected to affect the degree of clonotype sharing among donors. Sampling was restricted to blood, and TCR repertoires in tissue are likely to differ from TCR repertoires in blood. Even with the large sequencing depth, rarefaction of the sorted-subset datasets indicated that sequencing was incomplete. About 5% of naive CD4, 3% to 3.5% of naive CD8, approximately 2% of memory CD4, and approximately 0.4% of memory CD8 clonotypes were shared across a few donors. Estimated clonotype richness was generally larger for naive than for memory subsets. The genetic and exposure-history diversity represented was limited by the small number of donors.

A note on this clone: The specificity of this receptor is unknown. No much larger clone exists at a distance of one base, and base qualities are not known.

Healthy HIV-negative adults with no recently reported acute infections or vaccinations were included as donors. Every donor was a Caucasian adult residing in Nashville, Tennessee, USA. CD4+ T cells were enriched by magnetic negative selection; naive cells were then positively selected on CD45RA, and the negative fraction formed the memory subset. Blood was collected by leukapheresis, and PBMCs were isolated by Ficoll-Histopaque density gradient centrifugation and then cryopreserved in liquid nitrogen vapor phase. Analytical flow cytometry was used to check the purity and quantity of every magnetically sorted T cell population. Each sorted fraction had its genomic DNA isolated and then quantified by UV absorbance on a Nanodrop 2000c. From V the trimming removes 5 bases and from J it removes 5 bases, while the gene matches leave 11 bases of the junction unaccounted for. The CDR3 numbers 15 residues from cysteine through phenylalanine. The sequence is cut down to CDR3 DNA, 45 bases in frame from base 1. CDR1 and CDR2 are read off the germline V gene (reference sequence) as SEHNR and FQNEAQ.

The sequencing sample was made of naive CD4+ T cells from PBMCs. The intended sense of this specimen's cell subset or site label: CD45RA+ positively selected. The chain is assembled from TRBV7-9 and TRBJ2-5; 7 middle bases align to TRBD2. The TCR comes from a man between 18 and 29 years old in good health. Some clones in this sample may be carry-over from other donors' samples. The base sequence is TGTGCCAGCAGCCCAGGCAAAATGGGAGGGGAGACCCAGTACTTC. It translates to CASSPGKMGGETQYF.